This T cell receptor (beta chain) was sequenced for a study of technical replicates of blood from several donors. Losses at the gene ends were 0 bases for V and 5 bases for J; bases not matched to a gene: 11. This CDR3 spans 17 amino acids. Per germline, CDR1 KGHSY and CDR2 FQNENV. The protocol was immunoSEQ multiplex PCR, while the TCRdb copy is restricted to in-frame clones and leaves out a portion. The repertoire holds approximately 74,000 clones, 95% to 98% seen once, with over 0.15% in the top ten. The sequenced sample was T cells isolated from PBMCs. This clonotype was sampled from a human donor in good health. This chain connects TRBV16 to TRBJ1-2; TRBD1 aligns across 8 bases. Here the CDR3 reads CASSQSRGSGQGYGYTF. DNA of the CDR3: TGTGCCAGCAGCCAATCAAGGGGGTCTGGACAGGGTTATGGCTACACCTTC.